These 14 T cell receptor beta chains were all obtained from the same sample, sequenced in a study of molecular identifiers for immune sequencing clone quantification (dated by TCRdb to between 2018 and 2020). Receptor amplification or capture employed PCR. TCRdb lists the instrument as NextSeq 500. TCRdb ran its own pipeline on the public reads, namely fastp trimming at Q25 and MiXCR clone calling, and kept in-frame beta chains. Entries are consolidated by CDR3 protein sequence, retaining the most common genes and DNA. For this sample the table gives about 510,000 distinct CDR3 sequences, of which about 26% were detected only once. Approximately 0.8% of the sample is held by the ten biggest clonotypes. The material sequenced was naive CD8+ T cells from blood, with Jurkat cell RNA spiked in. The sample's cell subset or site label, decoded: FACS-sorted CD8+CD4-CCR7+CD45RA+ naive T cells. All receptors come from a human donor in good health. Some libraries in this study had Jurkat cell RNA spiked in.

This clonotype was seen a few times. This chain uses TRBV29-1 with TRBJ2-2; D possibly corresponds to TRBD2 (5 bases). V was shortened by 4 bases and J by 1 base, with 7 bases between the two germline ends. This CDR3 contains 13 residues. Germline lookup yields CDR1 SQVTM and CDR2 ANQGSEA. The CDR3, as DNA: TGCAGCGTTGTGGCGGGGAACACCGGGGAGCTGTTTTTT. Amino acid sequence: CSVVAGNTGELFF.

CDR3 protein: CASSQGTRDPRSSYNSPLHF. DNA for the CDR3: TGCGCCAGCAGCCAAGGGACCCGGGACCCCCGGAGCTCCTATAATTCACCCCTCCACTTT. V usage is TRBV4-3 and J usage is TRBJ1-6; possible D gene TRBD1, 5 bases. With 1 base removed from V and 0 bases from J, the gap between germline ends came to 19 bases. The CDR3 is 20 residues long. Germline V CDR1 and CDR2: LGHNA, YSLEER.

The chain recombines TRBV27 with TRBJ1-5; perhaps TRBD1 as D (6 bases). The CDR3 is made up of 15 amino acids. CDR1 and CDR2 from the germline V gene are MNHEY and SMNVEV (reference sequence). V lost 3 bases and J 0 bases, leaving 9 bases between the germline ends. The CDR3 bases are TGTGCCAGCAGTTTCAACAGGGATAGCAATCAGCCCCAGCATTTT. It is translated as CASSFNRDSNQPQHF.

The sample holds a few counts of this clonotype. V gene TRBV7-2 combines with J gene TRBJ2-7, with D possibly being TRBD2 (6 bases). Trimming left V 7 bases short and J 0 bases short, with 10 bases between. This CDR3 has 13 residues. Germline lookup yields CDR1 SGHTA and CDR2 FQGNSA. In DNA, the CDR3 is TGTGCCAGCAAACGGACTAACTCCTACGAGCAGTACTTC. Translation gives CASKRTNSYEQYF.

This clonotype was picked up a small number of times. This rearrangement joins TRBV13 to TRBJ2-7, with D maybe TRBD1 (7 bases). Germline assignment: CDR1 PRHDT and CDR2 FYEKMQ (reference sequence). CDR3 length: 16 residues. Trimming shortened V by 0 bases and J by 3 bases, and 15 bases separated the two germline ends. The CDR3 sequence: CASSLGRAGGFYEQYF. DNA of the CDR3: TGTGCCAGCAGCTTAGGCCGGGCAGGGGGGTTCTACGAGCAGTACTTC.

This chain joins TRBV18 and TRBJ2-7; D remains unclear. Trimming removed 3 bases at V and 2 bases at J, with 14 bases between. This CDR3 has 15 amino acids. Germline CDR1 and CDR2: KGHSH and LQKENI. The CDR3 DNA sequence: TGTGCCAGCTCACCGAACGTAGGACCCCCCTACGAGCAGTACTTC. It encodes CASSPNVGPPYEQYF.

This clonotype was counted only a few times. The chain uses TRBV29-1 and TRBJ2-2; a weak D match, TRBD2 (6 bases). The CDR3 covers 12 residues. V was cut by 4 bases and J by 6 bases, with 9 bases left in between. Germline V gene sequence: CDR1 SQVTM, CDR2 ANQGSEA. This CDR3 is CSVVGEAGELFF. Written as DNA, the CDR3 is TGCAGCGTTGTGGGGGAGGCCGGGGAGCTGTTTTTT.

The rearrangement joins TRBV20-1 to TRBJ2-7, with a weak D call TRBD2 (6 bases). The CDR3 has 11 amino acids. Trimming took 6 bases from V and 4 from J, leaving 10 bases between them. The germline CDR1 and CDR2 sequences are DFQATT and SNEGSKA (reference sequence). The CDR3 DNA is TGCAGTGCCCTTAGCGGTTACGAGCAGTACTTC. Translated: CSALSGYEQYF.

The chain is built from TRBV2 and TRBJ2-3; D ambiguous. Germline CDR1 SNHLY, CDR2 FYNNEI. The CDR3 has 16 amino acids. The V gene lost 1 base and the J gene lost 1 base, with 12 bases spanning the gap. This CDR3 reads CASSEGARMGTDTQYF. The CDR3 DNA follows: TGTGCCAGCAGTGAAGGGGCACGGATGGGCACAGATACGCAGTATTTT.

The chain joins TRBV6-5 to TRBJ2-1, with 8 positions matching TRBD2. The germline CDR1 and CDR2 sequences are MNHEY and SVGAGI. CDR3 length equals 13 residues. V gave up 6 bases and J gave up 5 bases; unmatched junction bases: 3. DNA of the CDR3: TGTGCCAGCAGAGCGGGGGTACACAATGAGCAGTTCTTC. The encoded protein is CASRAGVHNEQFF.

This clonotype showed up many times. The chain combines TRBV4-3 with TRBJ2-1; 13 bases agree with TRBD2. The V gene's germline CDR1 is LGHNA and CDR2 YSLEER. This CDR3 contains 16 residues. The V gene end was trimmed by 1 base and the J gene end by 4 bases; junction bases not matched to a gene: 1. The CDR3 here is CASSQGTSGSYNEQFF. Here the CDR3 DNA reads TGCGCCAGCAGCCAAGGGACTAGCGGGAGTTACAATGAGCAGTTCTTC.

CDR3 DNA: TGTGCCTGGAGTGTCAGCAGCGATCGGCAGTTCTTC. Translating it yields CAWSVSSDRQFF. The chain uses TRBV30 and TRBJ2-1, with D unresolved. V lost 0 bases and J lost 12, with 12 bases in between. The CDR3 is 12 amino acids. CDR1 GTSNPN and CDR2 SVGIG come from the germline V gene (reference sequence). The variable domain in full, completed from reference TRBV30 and TRBJ2-1, reads SQTIHQWPATLVQPVGSPLSLECTVEGTSNPNLYWYRQAAGRGLQLLFYSVGIGQISSEVPQNLSASRPQDRQFILSSKKLLLSDSGFYLCAWSVSSDRQFFGPGTRLTVL.

This clonotype was recorded many times. The chain uses TRBV15 and TRBJ2-3; TRBD2 matches 9 bases. This CDR3 has 17 amino acids. Unmatched junction bases numbered 17, after V lost 2 bases and J lost 11 bases. In germline, CDR1 is LNHNV, CDR2 YYDKDF (reference sequence). CDR3 nucleotides: TGTGCCACCAGCAGATCCGGACTAGCGTTCAATACATTCTTGCAGTATTTT. Translated: CATSRSGLAFNTFLQYF.

This clonotype was seen a few times. A read error may explain this, as a much larger clone is one base away. The J gene is TRBJ2-1, the V gene TRBV25-1; the D is unclear. This CDR3 contains 11 residues. V was trimmed by 2 bases and J by 8 bases, leaving 4 bases between them. Germline lookup yields CDR1 MGHDK and CDR2 SYGVNS. This chain's CDR3 is CASSESDEQFF. Here the CDR3 DNA reads TGTGCCAGCAGTGAAAGCGATGAGCAGTTCTTC.